This T cell receptor (beta chain) was recovered during a study of blood T cells in healthy people across ages. Next came a second PCR, run for roughly 7 to 12 cycles, which used a sample-barcoded 5' primer along with a J-beta primer mix. MiXCR, run by TCRdb on the 5' RACE reads, gives a single entry per CDR3 protein. Of 920,000 or so distinct CDR3 sequences in the sample, 40% to 50% are singletons; the top ten hold about 20%. There are 15 residues in the CDR3. Trimming took 5 bases from V and 8 from J; bases not matched to a gene: 10. There were healthy Caucasian individuals from Russia, aged 6 to 90, serving as donors.

The chain employs TRBV12-3 or TRBV12-4 and TRBJ1-4, with 8 nucleotides matching TRBD1. Sequencing was done on a sample of blood. The sequence derives from a woman aged 60-75 years in good health. The CDR3 nucleotides read TGTGCCAGCAGTCCCACCGGGACAGGATTAGAAAAACTGTTTTTT. Translating it yields CASSPTGTGLEKLFF.